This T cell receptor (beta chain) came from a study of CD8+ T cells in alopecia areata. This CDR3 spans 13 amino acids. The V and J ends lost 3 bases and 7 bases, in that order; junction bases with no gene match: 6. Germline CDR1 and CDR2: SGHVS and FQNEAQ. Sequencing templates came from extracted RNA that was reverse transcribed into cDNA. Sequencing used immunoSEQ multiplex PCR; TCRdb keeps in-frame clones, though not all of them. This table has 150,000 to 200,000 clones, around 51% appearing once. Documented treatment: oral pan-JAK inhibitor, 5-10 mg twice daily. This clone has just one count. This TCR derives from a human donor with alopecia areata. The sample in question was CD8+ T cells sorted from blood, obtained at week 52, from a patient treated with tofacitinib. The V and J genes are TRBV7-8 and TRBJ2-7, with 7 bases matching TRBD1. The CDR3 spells CASSFQGTEEQYF. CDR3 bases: TGTGCCAGCAGCTTTCAGGGGACAGAAGAGCAGTACTTC.